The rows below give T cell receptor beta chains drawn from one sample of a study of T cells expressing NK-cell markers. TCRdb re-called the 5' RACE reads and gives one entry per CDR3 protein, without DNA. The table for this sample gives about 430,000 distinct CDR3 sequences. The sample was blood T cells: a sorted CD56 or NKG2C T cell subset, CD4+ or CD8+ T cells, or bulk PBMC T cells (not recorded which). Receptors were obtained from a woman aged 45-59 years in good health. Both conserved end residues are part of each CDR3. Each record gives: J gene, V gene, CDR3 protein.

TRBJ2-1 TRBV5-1 CASSSRTSSDEQFF
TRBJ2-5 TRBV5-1 CASSSRGTQETQYF
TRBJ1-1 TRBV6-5 CASSPPVRTEAFF
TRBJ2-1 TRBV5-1 CASSLSGLAGGYNEQFF
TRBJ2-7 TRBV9 CASSVAGTGYEQYF
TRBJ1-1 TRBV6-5 CASTRRGEAFF
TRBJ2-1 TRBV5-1 CASSKDGAGIYYNEQFF
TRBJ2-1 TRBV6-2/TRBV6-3 CASSYSSSSQFF
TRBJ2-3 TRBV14 CASSQELAGGEGTQYF
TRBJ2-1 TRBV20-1 CSARDRRGLETRKRYNEQFF
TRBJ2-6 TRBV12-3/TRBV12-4 CASSATGGGGANVLTF
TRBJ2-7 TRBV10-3 CATAAAPFYEQYF
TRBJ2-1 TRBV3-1 CASSPRTSNEQFF
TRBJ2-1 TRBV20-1 CSAKTGGYNEQFF
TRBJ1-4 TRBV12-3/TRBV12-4 CASFRQGGNEKLFF
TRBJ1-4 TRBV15 CATSRQGATNEKLFF
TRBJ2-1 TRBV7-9 CASSEGGLAPYNEQFF
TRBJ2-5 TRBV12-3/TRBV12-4 CASSSVSGSQETQYF
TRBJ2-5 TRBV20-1 CSATTGASPQETQYF
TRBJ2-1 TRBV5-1 CASSPSGTSGGSSYNEQFF
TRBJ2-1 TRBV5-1 CASSKRSGTVYNEQFF
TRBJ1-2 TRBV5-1 CASSLVSSYPASYGYTF
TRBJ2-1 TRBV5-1 CASSRTGSSYNEQFF
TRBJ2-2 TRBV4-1 CASSHPGLARAGELFF
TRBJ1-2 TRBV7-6 CASSLGTGKDYGYTF
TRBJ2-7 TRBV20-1 CSASGTSGRMYEQYF
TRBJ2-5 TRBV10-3 CAISATSGRETQYF
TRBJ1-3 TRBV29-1 CSVDDRGPGNTIYF
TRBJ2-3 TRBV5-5 CASSLAPVAGGVDTQYF
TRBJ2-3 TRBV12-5 CASGPRLAGVTDTQYF
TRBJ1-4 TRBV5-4 CASSRGGQGRNEKLFF
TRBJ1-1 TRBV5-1 CASSIDYRGSAEAFF
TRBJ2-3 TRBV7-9 CASSPTGGGADTQYF
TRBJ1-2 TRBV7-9 CAGDFLGGNYGYTF
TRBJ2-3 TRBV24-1 CATSVVWTPSTDTQYF
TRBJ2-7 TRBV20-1 CSARDNRGGVYEQYF
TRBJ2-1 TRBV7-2 CASSSRTSRNEQFF
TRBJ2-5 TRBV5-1 CASSPPGVETQYF
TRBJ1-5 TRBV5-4 CASSLGQRGPQHF
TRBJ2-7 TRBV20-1 CSAGGQGAFYEQYF
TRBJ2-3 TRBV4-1 CASSQLPPGRGYGTDTQYF
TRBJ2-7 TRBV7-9 CAPPGWYEQYF
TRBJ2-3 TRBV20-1 CSARPLGLAWADTQYF
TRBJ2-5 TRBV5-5 CASSFIAGGQETQYF
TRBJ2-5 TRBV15 CATSREPPRLAKETQYF
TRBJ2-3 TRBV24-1 CATSDLQRGSEGDTQYF
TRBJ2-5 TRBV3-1 CASSQEWTGETQYF
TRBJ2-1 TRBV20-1 CSARSTGRTYNEQFF
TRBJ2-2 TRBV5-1 CASSPLAGDYTGELFF